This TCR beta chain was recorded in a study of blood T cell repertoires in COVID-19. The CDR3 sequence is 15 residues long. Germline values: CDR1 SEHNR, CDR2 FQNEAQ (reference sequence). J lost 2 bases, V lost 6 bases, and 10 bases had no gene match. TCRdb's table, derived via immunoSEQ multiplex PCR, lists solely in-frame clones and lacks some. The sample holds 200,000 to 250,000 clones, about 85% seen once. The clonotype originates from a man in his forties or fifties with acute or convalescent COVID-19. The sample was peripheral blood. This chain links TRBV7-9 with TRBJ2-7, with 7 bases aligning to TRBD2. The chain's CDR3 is CASSPRGVPTYEQYF. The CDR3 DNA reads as TGTGCCAGCAGTCCTCGGGGGGTTCCTACCTACGAGCAGTACTTC.